A single sample is the source of the 30 T cell receptor beta chains below, sequenced in a study of blood T cell repertoires in COVID-19. Sequencing was performed with immunoSEQ multiplex PCR; in TCRdb, only in-frame clones are kept and a portion is missing. The top ten clones hold roughly 9% of a sample with under 150,000 clones, roughly 80% of them seen once. Material: peripheral blood. These receptors were taken from a woman between 50 and 59 years old with active or convalescent COVID-19.

V is TRBV7-9 and J is TRBJ1-5; 7 positions match TRBD1. The CDR3 has 16 amino acids. The germline V gene has CDR1 SEHNR and CDR2 FQNEAQ (reference sequence). V lost 6 bases and J lost 1; bases outside the gene matches: 9. This CDR3 is CASSPPGTVSNQPQHF. The CDR3 nucleotides read TGTGCCAGCAGTCCTCCCGGGACAGTGAGCAATCAGCCCCAGCATTTT.

This clone was found a few times. The rearrangement links TRBV27 to TRBJ2-7, with 14 nucleotides matching TRBD2. The CDR3 has 15 residues. V shed 6 bases and J 2 bases; nucleotides not matched to a gene: 3. Germline values: CDR1 MNHEY, CDR2 SMNVEV (reference sequence). In DNA, the CDR3 is TGTGCCAGCAGCCGGGGACTAGCGGGAGCCTACGAGCAGTACTTC. Translating gives CASSRGLAGAYEQYF.

This chain links TRBV4-3 with TRBJ1-6; TRBD1 might be the D (6 bases). This CDR3 is 18 amino acids long. Trimming removed 4 bases at V and 1 base at J, with 17 bases between. Per germline, CDR1 LGHNA and CDR2 YSLEER. The CDR3 DNA reads TGCGCCAGCAGCCTAAGGTACAGGGCGGAGTCCTATAATTCACCCCTCCACTTT. Residues: CASSLRYRAESYNSPLHF.

The rearrangement links TRBV7-2 to TRBJ2-3, with 16 bases lining up with TRBD2. The CDR3 consists of 18 residues. Germline trimming cut 0 bases from V and 5 bases from J; bases unmatched to any gene: 5. Germline lookup yields CDR1 SGHTA and CDR2 FQGNSA. In DNA form, the CDR3 reads TGTGCCAGCAGCTTAGCGGTGGGACTAGCGGGGGGGCGAGATACGCAGTATTTT. Translation: CASSLAVGLAGGRDTQYF. The entire variable domain, with the rest obtained from reference TRBV7-2 and TRBJ2-3, is as follows: GAGVSQSPSNKVTEKGKDVELRCDPISGHTALYWYRQSLGQGLEFLIYFQGNSAPDKSGLPSDRFSAERTGGSVSTLTIQRTQQEDSAVYLCASSLAVGLAGGRDTQYFGPGTRLTVL.

Here the CDR3 reads CASSFKVRTADFGQETQYF. The CDR3, as DNA: TGTGCCAGCAGCTTCAAGGTGAGGACAGCTGATTTCGGCCAAGAGACCCAGTACTTC. The chain has TRBV7-2 and TRBJ2-5; possible D gene TRBD1, 6 bases. Trimming stripped 3 bases from V and 1 base from J, with 24 bases between. Germline-derived CDR1 and CDR2 are SGHTA and FQGNSA. The CDR3 runs 19 residues.

V is TRBV12-3 or TRBV12-4 and J is TRBJ2-5, with a possible D match to TRBD1 (6 bases). The CDR3 runs 12 residues. V was shortened by 8 bases and J by 3 bases, with 10 bases between the two germline ends. CDR3 amino acids: CASGTHKETQYF. Here the CDR3 DNA reads TGTGCCAGCGGGACACACAAAGAGACCCAGTACTTC.

The chain carries TRBV7-3 and TRBJ2-2, with D tentatively TRBD1 (6 bases). Germline V CDR1 and CDR2: SGHTA, FQGTGA. V shed 6 bases and J shed 6 bases, with 14 bases lying between them. CDR3 length: 14 amino acids. The CDR3 DNA sequence: TGTGCCAGCAGAGACATACAGGGCTCCGGGGAGCTGTTTTTT. Translated: CASRDIQGSGELFF.

V is TRBV27 and J is TRBJ1-5; possible D gene TRBD1, 5 bases. CDR3 length: 14 amino acids. The germline V gene has CDR1 MNHEY and CDR2 SMNVEV (reference sequence). Trimming pared 4 bases from V and 6 bases from J, leaving 13 bases between. CDR3 coding DNA: TGTGCCAGCAGTTGGGGAGGGGCCGGTCAGCCCCAGCATTTT. This codes for CASSWGGAGQPQHF.

This clone has just a few counts. The rearrangement links TRBV27 to TRBJ1-1; no clear D gene. The CDR3 loop spans 13 amino acids. V was cut by 3 bases and J by 2 bases, with 7 bases left in between. Looked up from germline, CDR1 is MNHEY and CDR2 is SMNVEV (reference sequence). The CDR3 reads CASSFRRNTEAFF. The CDR3 region has the DNA TGTGCCAGCAGTTTTCGCAGAAACACTGAAGCTTTCTTT.

The rearrangement joins TRBV24-1 to TRBJ2-5, with D perhaps matching TRBD1 (6 bases). CDR3 length: 13 residues. Germline CDR1 KGHDR, CDR2 SFDVKD. Trimming removed 4 bases from V and 8 bases from J, with 13 bases in between. CDR3 nucleotides: TGTGCCACCAGTGAGGGGGCCGCGTATACCCAGTACTTC. Its translation is CATSEGAAYTQYF.

The gene calls are TRBV7-8 and TRBJ2-2, with 9 bases matching TRBD2. Germline CDR1 reads SGHVS; CDR2 reads FQNEAQ. The CDR3 is 16 amino acids. V was clipped by 7 bases and J by 0 bases; unmatched bases: 6. The CDR3 nucleotides are TGTGCCAGCAAGGCTAGCGGGGCCACGAACACCGGGGAGCTGTTTTTT. Translating gives CASKASGATNTGELFF.

This clone was observed a few times. V gene TRBV4-2 combines with J gene TRBJ2-1, with 7 bases aligning to TRBD1. With 4 bases clipped from V and 0 bases from J, the junction kept 9 bases outside the gene matches. Germline-derived CDR1 and CDR2 are LGHNA and YNFKEQ. There are 17 residues in the CDR3. For the CDR3, the DNA is TGTGCCAGCAGCCCTCCCTTCAGGGGGAGCTCCTACAATGAGCAGTTCTTC. This sequence encodes CASSPPFRGSSYNEQFF.

V gene TRBV7-9 combines with J gene TRBJ1-2, with TRBD1 matching over 7 bases. After removal of 5 bases from V and 4 bases from J, the junction contained 10 bases not matched to a gene. Per the germline V gene, CDR1 is SEHNR and CDR2 is FQNEAQ (reference sequence). The CDR3 has 15 residues. The CDR3 nucleotides are TGTGCCAGCAGCGGGAACCGACAGGGAGGCTATGGCTACACCTTC. Residues: CASSGNRQGGYGYTF.

The rearrangement joins TRBV19 to TRBJ1-1, with D possibly matching TRBD1 (5 bases). The V end was cut by 6 bases, the J end by 14 bases, with 10 bases between. CDR1 and CDR2 from the germline V gene are LNHDA and SQIVND (reference sequence). This CDR3 region has 9 residues. The CDR3 reads CASRGGWFF. CDR3 nucleotide sequence: TGTGCCAGTAGGGGGGGTTGGTTCTTT.

The rearrangement links TRBV6-6 to TRBJ2-7; TRBD1 might be the D (6 bases). V lost 7 bases to trimming and J lost 5 bases, with 12 bases between them. The CDR3 spans 12 residues. Germline V gene sequence: CDR1 MNHNY, CDR2 SVGAGI (reference sequence). CDR3: CASTIGGDEQYF. The DNA of the CDR3 is TGTGCCAGCACCATAGGGGGAGACGAGCAGTACTTC.

A single count supports this clone. The chain carries TRBV30 and TRBJ2-3; 9 nucleotides match TRBD2. J was trimmed by 1 base and V by 5 bases; bases with no gene match: 4. The CDR3 sequence is 14 residues long. Germline assignment: CDR1 GTSNPN and CDR2 SVGIG (reference sequence). DNA of the CDR3: TGTGCCTGGGGTAGCGGGGGAGGCACAGATACGCAGTATTTT. This sequence encodes CAWGSGGGTDTQYF.

The genes are TRBV19 and TRBJ1-2; the D gene is possibly TRBD1 (5 bases). Germline V gives CDR1 LNHDA, CDR2 SQIVND (reference sequence). Trimming stripped 9 bases from V and 2 bases from J, with 16 bases between. The CDR3 has 14 residues. The CDR3 bases are TGTGCCAGGCAGGCTCAGCGGGGCAACTATGGCTACACCTTC. It translates to CARQAQRGNYGYTF.

The chain has TRBV7-8 and TRBJ2-1, with 12 bases lining up with TRBD2. The germline CDR1 and CDR2 sequences are SGHVS and FQNEAQ. The CDR3 has 16 residues. V lost 3 bases, J lost 4 bases, and 4 bases stayed unmatched. The CDR3, as DNA: TGTGCCAGCAGCTTGCTAGCGGGAGGGCCATACAATGAGCAGTTCTTC. Amino acids: CASSLLAGGPYNEQFF.

The V and J genes are TRBV18 and TRBJ2-4, with TRBD2 as a possible D gene (6 bases). The V and J ends lost 2 bases and 2 bases respectively, with 19 bases between them. The CDR3 is made up of 18 amino acids. Germline CDR1 KGHSH, CDR2 LQKENI. CDR3 DNA sequence: TGTGCCAGCTCACCAAGGGAGGCGGTGCCTGGCCCCAAAAACATTCAGTACTTC. Its translation: CASSPREAVPGPKNIQYF.

The V and J genes are TRBV20-1 and TRBJ1-6; 10 nucleotides line up with TRBD1. J lost 12 bases, V lost 3 bases, and 8 bases had no gene match. This CDR3 is built from 14 residues. Germline lookup yields CDR1 DFQATT and CDR2 SNEGSKA (reference sequence). CDR3 DNA sequence: TGCAGTGCTAGTGGGGACAGGGGTGTCAGACCCCTCCACTTT. This codes for CSASGDRGVRPLHF.

On this clone itself: The junction departs from the called germline gene at one end, perhaps through a read error. In the same sample, other DNA sequences code for this CDR3. The chain links TRBV19 to TRBJ2-1; the D gene is possibly TRBD1 (5 bases). There are 14 residues in the CDR3. CDR1 is LNHDA, CDR2 SQIVND, per germline (reference sequence). CDR3 loop: CASSTIAGYNEQFF. Written as DNA, the CDR3 is TGTGCTAGTAGTACGATTGCAGGGTACAATGAGCAGTTCTTC.

This chain links TRBV2 with TRBJ1-1, with 11 bases identical to TRBD1. J gave up 0 bases and V 6 bases, and 6 bases lay outside the gene matches. CDR1 is SNHLY, CDR2 FYNNEI, per germline. CDR3 length equals 16 residues. CDR3 sequence: CASRRTGGPMNTEAFF. CDR3 DNA: TGTGCCAGCAGGAGGACAGGGGGCCCCATGAACACTGAAGCTTTCTTT. The full variable domain, in which reference TRBV2 and TRBJ1-1 provide the parts outside the CDR3, is EPEVTQTPSHQVTQMGQEVILRCVPISNHLYFYWYRQILGQKVEFLVSFYNNEISEKSEIFDDQFSVERPDGSNFTLKIRSTKLEDSAMYFCASRRTGGPMNTEAFFGQGTRLTVV.

The gene calls are TRBV4-3 and TRBJ2-5; TRBD2 might be the D (6 bases). The germline V gene encodes CDR1 LGHNA and CDR2 YSLEER. The V and J ends lost 0 bases and 1 base respectively, with 12 bases between them. This CDR3 has 16 amino acids. In DNA, the CDR3 is TGCGCCAGCAGCCAAGATGGACTAACCTTCCAAGAGACCCAGTACTTC. Residues: CASSQDGLTFQETQYF.

J is TRBJ1-2 and V is TRBV3-1 (or the pseudogene TRBV3-2); 8 nucleotides match TRBD1. Germline V lookup: CDR1 LGHDT, CDR2 YNNKEL (reference sequence). The CDR3 loop spans 18 amino acids. Trimming took 0 bases from V and 4 from J; bases not matched to a gene: 13. The chain's CDR3 is CASSQDRTGYATIYGYTF. CDR3 sequence (DNA): TGTGCCAGCAGCCAAGATAGGACAGGGTACGCTACTATCTATGGCTACACCTTC.

The V call is TRBV6-5, the J call TRBJ2-5, with D unresolved. V was clipped by 4 bases and J by 4 bases, with 13 bases between them. Germline CDR1 reads MNHEY; CDR2 reads SVGAGI. This CDR3 contains 14 residues. The CDR3 spells CASSLGPVGETQYF. For the CDR3, the DNA is TGTGCCAGCAGTTTGGGCCCGGTAGGAGAGACCCAGTACTTC.

This chain's CDR3 is CASSLEAHAANEKLFF. The CDR3 DNA reads as TGCGCCAGCAGCTTGGAAGCCCATGCGGCTAATGAAAAACTGTTTTTT. V is TRBV5-1 and J is TRBJ1-4; D is unclear. The germline V gene encodes CDR1 SGHRS and CDR2 YFSETQ. V was pared by 0 bases and J by 3 bases, with 12 bases between. CDR3 size: 16 residues.

This clone was counted once. This rearrangement joins TRBV7-8 to TRBJ1-6; D gene unclear. Trimming shortened V by 0 bases and J by 7 bases, and 16 bases separated the two germline ends. The CDR3 covers 17 residues. Germline values: CDR1 SGHVS, CDR2 FQNEAQ. The CDR3 nucleotides read TGTGCCAGCAGCTTAGCGCCCTGGGCAGACGCCAATTCACCCCTCCACTTT. Translation gives CASSLAPWADANSPLHF.

The chain is built from TRBV30 and TRBJ1-6; D not certain. The CDR3 sequence is 12 residues long. V shed 5 bases and J shed 10 bases, with 12 bases lying between them. CDR1 is GTSNPN and CDR2 is SVGIG in the germline V gene (reference sequence). Here the CDR3 reads CAWGREGSPLHF. Written as DNA, the CDR3 is TGTGCCTGGGGCCGTGAGGGATCACCCCTCCACTTT.

This clone was counted a single time. The rearrangement uses TRBV24-1 and TRBJ2-3, with 8 bases lining up with TRBD1. The V gene's germline CDR1 is KGHDR and CDR2 SFDVKD. V shed 12 bases and J 3 bases; nucleotides not matched to a gene: 4. The CDR3 has 12 amino acids. CDR3 sequence reads: CAVQGVTDTQYF. CDR3 bases: TGTGCCGTACAGGGGGTTACAGATACGCAGTATTTT.

This clone was picked up many times. CDR3 sequence reads: CASSRELGRGTDTQYF. DNA for the CDR3: TGTGCCAGCAGCCGTGAGTTAGGGCGGGGTACAGATACGCAGTATTTT. The chain combines TRBV7-2 with TRBJ2-3, with D possibly being TRBD2 (6 bases). This CDR3 contains 16 residues. Germline-derived CDR1 and CDR2 are SGHTA and FQGNSA. V lost 5 bases, J lost 3 bases, and 18 bases lay in between.